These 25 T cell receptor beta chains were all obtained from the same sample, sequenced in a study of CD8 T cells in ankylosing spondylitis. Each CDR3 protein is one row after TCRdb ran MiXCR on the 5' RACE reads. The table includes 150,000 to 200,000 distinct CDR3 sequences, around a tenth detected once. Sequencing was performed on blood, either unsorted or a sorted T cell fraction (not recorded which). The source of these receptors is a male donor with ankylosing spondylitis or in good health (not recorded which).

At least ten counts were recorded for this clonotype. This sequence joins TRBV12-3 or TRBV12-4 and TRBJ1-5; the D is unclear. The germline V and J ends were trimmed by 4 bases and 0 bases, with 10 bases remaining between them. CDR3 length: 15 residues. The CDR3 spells CASSSTASSNQPQHF. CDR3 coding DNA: TGTGCCAGCAGTTCAACTGCCTCTAGCAATCAGCCCCAGCATTTT.

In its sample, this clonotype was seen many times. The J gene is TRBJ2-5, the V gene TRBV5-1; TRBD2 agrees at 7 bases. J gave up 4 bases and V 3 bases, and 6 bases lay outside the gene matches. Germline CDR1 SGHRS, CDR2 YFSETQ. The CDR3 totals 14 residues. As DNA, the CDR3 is TGCGCCAGCAGCTGGGGGAGGGGTCGAGAGACCCAGTACTTC. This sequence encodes CASSWGRGRETQYF.

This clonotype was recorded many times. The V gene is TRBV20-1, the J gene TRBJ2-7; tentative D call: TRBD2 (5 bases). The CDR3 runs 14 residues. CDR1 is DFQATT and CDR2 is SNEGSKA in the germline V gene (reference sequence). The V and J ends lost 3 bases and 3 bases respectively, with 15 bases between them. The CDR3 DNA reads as TGCAGTGCTAGTCGCCCGGGGTCATACTACGAGCAGTACTTC. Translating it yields CSASRPGSYYEQYF.

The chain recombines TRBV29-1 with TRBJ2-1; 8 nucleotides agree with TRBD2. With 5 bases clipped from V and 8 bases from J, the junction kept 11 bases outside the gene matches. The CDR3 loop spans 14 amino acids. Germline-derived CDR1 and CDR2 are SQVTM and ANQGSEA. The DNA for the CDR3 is TGCAGCGTTTACAAGACCGGGGGGGCTTATGAGCAGTTCTTC. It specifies CSVYKTGGAYEQFF.

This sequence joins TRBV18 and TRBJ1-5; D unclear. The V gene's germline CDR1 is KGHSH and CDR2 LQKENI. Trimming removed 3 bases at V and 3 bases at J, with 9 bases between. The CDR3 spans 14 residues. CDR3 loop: CASSPRAANQPQHF. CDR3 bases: TGTGCCAGCTCACCGCGGGCAGCCAATCAGCCCCAGCATTTT.

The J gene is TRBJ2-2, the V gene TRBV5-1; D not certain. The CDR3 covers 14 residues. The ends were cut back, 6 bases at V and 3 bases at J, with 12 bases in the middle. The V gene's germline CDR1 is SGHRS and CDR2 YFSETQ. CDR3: CASTPALDTGELFF. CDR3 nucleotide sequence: TGCGCCAGCACCCCGGCGCTGGACACCGGGGAGCTGTTTTTT.

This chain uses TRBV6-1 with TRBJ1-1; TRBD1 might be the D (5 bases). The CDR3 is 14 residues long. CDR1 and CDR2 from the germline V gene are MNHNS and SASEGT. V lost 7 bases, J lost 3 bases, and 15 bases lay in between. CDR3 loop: CASTYQGSHTEAFF. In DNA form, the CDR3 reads TGTGCCAGCACCTACCAGGGCTCCCACACTGAAGCTTTCTTT.

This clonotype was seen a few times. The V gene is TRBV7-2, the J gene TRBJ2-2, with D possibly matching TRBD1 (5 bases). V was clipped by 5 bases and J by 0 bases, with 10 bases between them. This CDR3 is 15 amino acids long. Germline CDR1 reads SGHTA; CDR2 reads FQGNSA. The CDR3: CASSQRGANTGELFF. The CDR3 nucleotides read TGTGCCAGCAGCCAAAGGGGCGCGAACACCGGGGAGCTGTTTTTT.

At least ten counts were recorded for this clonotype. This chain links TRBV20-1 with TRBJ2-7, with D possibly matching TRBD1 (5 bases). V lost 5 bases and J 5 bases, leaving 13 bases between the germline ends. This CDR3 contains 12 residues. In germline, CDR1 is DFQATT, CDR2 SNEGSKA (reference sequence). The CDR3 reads CSAGAVGNEQYF. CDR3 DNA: TGCAGTGCTGGGGCTGTGGGGAACGAGCAGTACTTC.

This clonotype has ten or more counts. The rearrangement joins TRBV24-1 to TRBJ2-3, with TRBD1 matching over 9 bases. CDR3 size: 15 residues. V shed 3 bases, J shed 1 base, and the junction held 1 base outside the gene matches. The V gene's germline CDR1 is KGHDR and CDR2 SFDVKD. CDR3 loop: CATSDTGGGTDTQYF. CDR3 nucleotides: TGTGCCACCAGTGATACAGGGGGCGGCACAGATACGCAGTATTTT.

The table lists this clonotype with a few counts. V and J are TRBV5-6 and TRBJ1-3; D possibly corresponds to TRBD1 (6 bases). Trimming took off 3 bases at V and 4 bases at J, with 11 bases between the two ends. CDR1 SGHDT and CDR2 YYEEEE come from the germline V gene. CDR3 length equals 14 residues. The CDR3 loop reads CASSSGTRGNTIYF. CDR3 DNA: TGTGCCAGCAGCTCCGGGACACGCGGAAACACCATATATTTT.

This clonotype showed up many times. CDR3 sequence reads: CASSTRGLYTGELFF. CDR3 DNA: TGTGCCAGCAGCACGAGGGGGCTGTACACCGGGGAGCTGTTTTTT. The gene calls are TRBV3-1 and TRBJ2-2; 7 bases fit TRBD1. The CDR3 loop spans 15 amino acids. Unmatched junction bases numbered 6, after V lost 5 bases and J lost 3 bases. Per germline, CDR1 LGHDT and CDR2 YNNKEL (reference sequence).

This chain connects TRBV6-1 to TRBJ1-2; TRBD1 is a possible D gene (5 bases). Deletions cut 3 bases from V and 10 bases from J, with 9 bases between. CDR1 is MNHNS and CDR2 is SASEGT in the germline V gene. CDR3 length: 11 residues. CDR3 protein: CASSDWGDYTF. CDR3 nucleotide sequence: TGTGCCAGCAGTGATTGGGGGGACTACACCTTC.

The CDR3 here is CASSIRLPPSVDTQYF. Here the CDR3 DNA reads TGTGCCAGCAGCATTCGACTACCTCCGAGTGTAGATACGCAGTATTTT. The genes are TRBV3-1 and TRBJ2-3, with D possibly being TRBD2 (5 bases). Germline assignment: CDR1 LGHDT and CDR2 YNNKEL (reference sequence). The CDR3 contains 16 residues. Between the trimmed V and J ends, which lost 5 bases and 5 bases, there was a span of 20 bases.

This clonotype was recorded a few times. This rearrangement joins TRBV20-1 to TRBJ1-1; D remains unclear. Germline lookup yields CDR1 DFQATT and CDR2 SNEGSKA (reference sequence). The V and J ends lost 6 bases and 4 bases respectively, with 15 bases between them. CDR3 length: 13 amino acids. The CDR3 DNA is TGCAGTGCCGAAGACCCCCCCAGCACTGAAGCTTTCTTT. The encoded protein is CSAEDPPSTEAFF.

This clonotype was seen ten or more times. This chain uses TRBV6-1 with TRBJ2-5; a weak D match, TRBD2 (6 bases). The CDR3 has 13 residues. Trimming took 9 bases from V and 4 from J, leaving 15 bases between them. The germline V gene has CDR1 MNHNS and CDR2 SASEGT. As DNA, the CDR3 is TGTGCCAGTTCGGACTACGATCGAGAGACCCAGTACTTC. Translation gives CASSDYDRETQYF.

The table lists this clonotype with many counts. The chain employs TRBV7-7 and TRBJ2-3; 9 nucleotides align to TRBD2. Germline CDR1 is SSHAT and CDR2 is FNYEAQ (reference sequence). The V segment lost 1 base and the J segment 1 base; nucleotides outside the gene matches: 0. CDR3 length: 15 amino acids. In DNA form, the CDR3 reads TGTGCCAGCAGCTTAGGGACTAGCGGCACAGATACGCAGTATTTT. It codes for CASSLGTSGTDTQYF.

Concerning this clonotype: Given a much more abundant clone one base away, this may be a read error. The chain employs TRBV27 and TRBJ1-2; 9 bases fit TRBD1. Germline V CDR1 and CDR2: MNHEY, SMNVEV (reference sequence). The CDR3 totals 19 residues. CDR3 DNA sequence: TGTGCCAGCAGTTTCTTCCGGGACAGGGTCTCTACTTCTAACTATGACTACACCTTC. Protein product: CASSFFRDRVSTSNYDYTF.

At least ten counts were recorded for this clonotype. As DNA, the CDR3 is TGTGCCAGCAGTGACGGACAGGGAAGGGATACGCAGTATTTT. Translated, it gives CASSDGQGRDTQYF. This chain uses TRBV6-4 with TRBJ2-3, with 8 bases aligning to TRBD1. The germline V gene encodes CDR1 MRHNA and CDR2 SNTAGT. This CDR3 is built from 14 residues. V shed 2 bases and J 6 bases; nucleotides not matched to a gene: 4.

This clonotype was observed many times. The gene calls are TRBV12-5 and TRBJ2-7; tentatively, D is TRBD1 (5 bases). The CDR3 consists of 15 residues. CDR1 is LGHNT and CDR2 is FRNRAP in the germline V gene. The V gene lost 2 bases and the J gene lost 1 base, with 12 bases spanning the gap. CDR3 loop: CASGLSVGASYEQYF. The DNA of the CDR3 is TGTGCTAGTGGTTTGTCGGTTGGGGCTTCCTACGAGCAGTACTTC.

The CDR3 reads CASSVTSGSGELFF. DNA for the CDR3: TGTGCCAGCAGTGTGACTAGCGGAAGCGGGGAGCTGTTTTTT. The chain joins TRBV6-1 to TRBJ2-2; 9 nucleotides agree with TRBD2. V lost 4 bases, J lost 7 bases, and 4 bases stayed unmatched. CDR1 and CDR2 (germline): MNHNS, SASEGT. This CDR3 has 14 residues.

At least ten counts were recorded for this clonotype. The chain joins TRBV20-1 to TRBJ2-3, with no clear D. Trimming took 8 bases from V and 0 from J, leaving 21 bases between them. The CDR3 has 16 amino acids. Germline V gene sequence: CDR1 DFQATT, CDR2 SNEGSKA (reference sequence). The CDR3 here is CSRRRRNLTSTDTQYF. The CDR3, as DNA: TGCAGTCGCCGAAGACGTAACCTAACTAGCACAGATACGCAGTATTTT.

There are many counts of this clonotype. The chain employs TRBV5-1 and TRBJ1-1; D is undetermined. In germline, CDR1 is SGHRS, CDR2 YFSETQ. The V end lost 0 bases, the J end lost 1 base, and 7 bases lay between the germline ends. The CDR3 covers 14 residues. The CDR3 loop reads CASSLAGKNTEAFF. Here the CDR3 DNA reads TGCGCCAGCAGCTTGGCGGGGAAGAACACTGAAGCTTTCTTT.

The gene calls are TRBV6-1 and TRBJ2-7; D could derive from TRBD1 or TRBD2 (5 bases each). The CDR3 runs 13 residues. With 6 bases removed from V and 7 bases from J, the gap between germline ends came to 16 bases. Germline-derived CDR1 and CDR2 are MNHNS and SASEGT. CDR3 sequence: CASSTGPWGEQYF. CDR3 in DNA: TGTGCCAGCAGCACCGGACCGTGGGGGGAGCAGTACTTC.

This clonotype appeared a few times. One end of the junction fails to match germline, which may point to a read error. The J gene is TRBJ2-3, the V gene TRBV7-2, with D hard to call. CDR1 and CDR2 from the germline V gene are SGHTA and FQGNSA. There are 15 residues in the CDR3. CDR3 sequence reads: CASSFPLSGTDTQYF. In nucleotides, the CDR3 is TGTGCCAGCAGCTTCCCACTGTCGGGCACGGATACGCAGTATTTT.